These 30 T cell receptor beta chains were all obtained from the same sample, sequenced in a study of blood T cell repertoires in COVID-19. Libraries were prepared by immunoSEQ multiplex PCR; TCRdb keeps only in-frame clonotypes and omits some of them. This table holds some 110,000 clones, roughly nine tenths found once. Source material: peripheral blood. Source of these receptors: a human donor in a cohort sampled during active COVID-19.

A word on this clone: A read error may produce the germline difference seen at one junction end. The rearrangement links TRBV20-1 to TRBJ1-6; TRBD1 matches 7 bases. The CDR3 extends over 14 amino acids. CDR1 is DFQATT, CDR2 SNEGSKA, per germline (reference sequence). CDR3: CSASRQGGGSPFHF. Here the CDR3 DNA reads TGCAGTGCTAGTCGGCAGGGGGGAGGTTCACCCTTCCACTTT.

The rearrangement links TRBV28 to TRBJ2-7, with D possibly being TRBD2 (5 bases). Germline V CDR1 and CDR2: MDHEN, SYDVKM. The CDR3 is 15 residues long. Deletions cut 2 bases from V and 0 bases from J, with 11 bases between. CDR3 residues: CASSLVPGYSYEQYF. CDR3 coding DNA: TGTGCCAGCAGTTTAGTGCCGGGGTACTCCTACGAGCAGTACTTC.

V and J are TRBV7-8 and TRBJ2-1; D is undetermined. This CDR3 is 11 amino acids long. The germline V gene has CDR1 SGHVS and CDR2 FQNEAQ. Trimming cost V 2 bases and J 7 bases, with 3 bases left between them. The CDR3 loop reads CASSLTNEQFF. Here the CDR3 DNA reads TGTGCCAGCAGCTTAACTAATGAGCAGTTCTTC.

The gene calls are TRBV5-5 and TRBJ2-1, with D perhaps matching TRBD2 (6 bases). Germline V gives CDR1 SGHKS, CDR2 YYEKEE (reference sequence). The CDR3 covers 14 residues. Trimming took 3 bases from V and 7 from J, leaving 14 bases between them. As DNA, the CDR3 is TGTGCCAGCAGCTCAAGATCAGGGAGGAATGAGCAGTTCTTC. This gives the protein CASSSRSGRNEQFF. Together with reference TRBV5-5 and TRBJ2-1, the CDR3 gives the full variable domain: DAGVTQSPTHLIKTRGQQVTLRCSPISGHKSVSWYQQVLGQGPQFIFQYYEKEERGRGNFPDRFSARQFPNYSSELNVNALLLGDSALYLCASSSRSGRNEQFFGPGTRLTVL.

The V call is TRBV27, the J call TRBJ2-3; D may be TRBD1 (6 bases). This CDR3 contains 12 residues. Deletions cut 8 bases from V and 7 bases from J, with 13 bases between. The V gene's germline CDR1 is MNHEY and CDR2 SMNVEV (reference sequence). This chain's CDR3 is CASGAGVNTQYF. In DNA, the CDR3 is TGTGCCAGCGGGGCAGGGGTTAATACGCAGTATTTT.

CDR3 DNA: TGTGCCAGCTGTCCTATGAGAGGGCTAGGAGAGACCCAGTACTTC. Translating gives CASCPMRGLGETQYF. The genes are TRBV28 and TRBJ2-5, with D maybe TRBD2 (5 bases). CDR3 length: 15 amino acids. V was clipped by 8 bases and J by 4 bases, with 20 bases between them. Germline V lookup: CDR1 MDHEN, CDR2 SYDVKM. Combining the CDR3 with reference TRBV28 and TRBJ2-5 gives the whole variable domain DVKVTQSSRYLVKRTGEKVFLECVQDMDHENMFWYRQDPGLGLRLIYFSYDVKMKEKGDIPEGYSVSREKKERFSLILESASTNQTSMYLCASCPMRGLGETQYFGPGTRLLVL.

The V gene is TRBV12-5, the J gene TRBJ2-1; D perhaps matches TRBD2 (5 bases). CDR3 length: 14 residues. The V and J ends lost 5 bases and 6 bases respectively, with 14 bases between them. In germline, CDR1 is LGHNT, CDR2 FRNRAP. CDR3 sequence (DNA): TGTGCTAGTGGTACCCGACTAAATTTCAATGAGCAGTTCTTC. Residues: CASGTRLNFNEQFF. Using reference TRBV12-5 and TRBJ2-1 for the parts outside the CDR3, the full variable domain is DARVTQTPRHKVTEMGQEVTMRCQPILGHNTVFWYRQTMMQGLELLAYFRNRAPLDDSGMPKDRFSAEMPDATLATLKIQPSEPRDSAVYFCASGTRLNFNEQFFGPGTRLTVL.

The table lists this clone with a few counts. The genes are TRBV5-4 and TRBJ2-1, with TRBD2 identical over 11 bases. CDR3 length: 15 residues. Looked up from germline, CDR1 is SGHNT and CDR2 is YYREEE (reference sequence). Unmatched junction bases numbered 9, after V lost 4 bases and J lost 9 bases. The CDR3 sequence: CASSLALAGAGEQFF. For the CDR3, the DNA is TGTGCCAGCAGCCTGGCACTAGCGGGGGCAGGTGAGCAGTTCTTC.

The chain is built from TRBV6-5 and TRBJ1-4; 8 bases agree with TRBD1. The CDR3 is 14 residues long. Looked up from germline, CDR1 is MNHEY and CDR2 is SVGAGI. The J segment lost 8 bases and the V segment lost 4 bases, leaving 6 bases of the junction unmatched. The DNA for the CDR3 is TGTGCCAGCAGTTCTGGACAGGGAGGAGAAAAACTGTTTTTT. Translated, it gives CASSSGQGGEKLFF.

The chain is built from TRBV2 and TRBJ2-3; 11 bases are shared with TRBD2. The CDR3 consists of 15 residues. V trimming: 7 bases; J trimming: 1 base; junction bases outside the gene matches: 4. Germline V gene data show CDR1 as SNHLY and CDR2 as FYNNEI. The CDR3 sequence is CASNLAGGGTDTQYF. CDR3 nucleotides: TGTGCCAGCAATTTAGCGGGGGGGGGCACAGATACGCAGTATTTT.

This clone occurred once. V usage is TRBV6-5 and J usage is TRBJ2-4; a possible D gene is TRBD2 (6 bases). The V and J ends lost 4 bases and 8 bases respectively, with 12 bases between them. Germline V lookup: CDR1 MNHEY, CDR2 SVGAGI. The CDR3 is made up of 13 amino acids. DNA for the CDR3: TGTGCCAGCAGTTTCGGGGGTCAGGACATTCAGTACTTC. It is translated as CASSFGGQDIQYF.

This chain links TRBV6-5 with TRBJ1-2; the D gene is possibly TRBD1 (6 bases). This CDR3 comprises 13 residues. Germline-derived CDR1 and CDR2 are MNHEY and SVGAGI. Trimming pared 4 bases from V and 7 bases from J, leaving 13 bases between. CDR3 residues: CASSSTGYGGYTF. For the CDR3, the DNA is TGTGCCAGCAGTTCTACAGGGTACGGTGGCTACACCTTC.

This chain joins TRBV6-2 or TRBV6-3 and TRBJ2-7; 7 bases line up with TRBD2. Looked up from germline, CDR1 is MNHEY and CDR2 is SVGEGT. The junction had 11 bases not matched to a gene; V was cut back by 2 bases and J by 4 bases. The CDR3 is 16 amino acids. CDR3 coding DNA: TGTGCCAGCAGTTACCCGAGGAGCGGGGTTGGATACGAGCAGTACTTC. Protein: CASSYPRSGVGYEQYF.

About this clone: The same CDR3 arises from other DNA sequences in this sample as well. This chain uses TRBV30 with TRBJ1-3; D is undetermined. The CDR3 length is 14 residues. Trimming cost V 2 bases and J 0 bases, with 8 bases left between them. Germline V gene data show CDR1 as GTSNPN and CDR2 as SVGIG (reference sequence). CDR3 sequence (DNA): TGTGCCTGGAGTCGGGGTTCCTCTGGAAACACCATATATTTT. Protein sequence: CAWSRGSSGNTIYF.

The chain carries TRBV27 and TRBJ2-3, with 8 bases fitting TRBD1. Per the germline V gene, CDR1 is MNHEY and CDR2 is SMNVEV (reference sequence). The CDR3 loop spans 15 amino acids. After removal of 2 bases from V and 2 bases from J, the junction contained 3 bases not matched to a gene. The CDR3 sequence: CASSLGQGYTDTQYF. The CDR3 DNA reads as TGTGCCAGCAGTTTAGGACAGGGATACACAGATACGCAGTATTTT.

The chain uses TRBV15 and TRBJ1-4, with D unresolved. The V gene lost 0 bases and the J gene lost 6 bases, with 11 bases spanning the gap. This CDR3 has 15 amino acids. Germline-derived CDR1 and CDR2 are LNHNV and YYDKDF (reference sequence). CDR3 DNA: TGTGCCACCAGCAGAGATCCCGGGAAATATGAAAAACTGTTTTTT. The encoded protein is CATSRDPGKYEKLFF.

This clone was found once. CDR3: CASSLDAGTPYEQYF. CDR3 coding DNA: TGCGCCAGCAGCTTGGATGCAGGTACTCCCTACGAGCAGTACTTC. The V call is TRBV5-1, the J call TRBJ2-7; D call uncertain. Trimming shortened V by 0 bases and J by 2 bases, and 12 bases separated the two germline ends. The CDR3 length is 15 residues. Germline V gives CDR1 SGHRS, CDR2 YFSETQ.

This sequence joins TRBV7-8 and TRBJ1-1, with 7 positions matching TRBD1. CDR3 length: 15 amino acids. V was pared by 5 bases and J by 3 bases, with 9 bases of the junction left unmatched. Germline V lookup: CDR1 SGHVS, CDR2 FQNEAQ. The CDR3 reads CASSPQGSYYTEAFF. CDR3 coding DNA: TGTGCCAGCAGCCCACAGGGGTCCTATTACACTGAAGCTTTCTTT. Complete variable domain (other parts from reference TRBV7-8 and TRBJ1-1): GAGVSQSPRYKVAKRGQDVALRCDPISGHVSLFWYQQALGQGPEFLTYFQNEAQLDKSGLPSDRFFAERPEGSVSTLKIQRTQQEDSAVYLCASSPQGSYYTEAFFGQGTRLTVV.

This clone was detected once. This chain joins TRBV6-2 or TRBV6-3 and TRBJ2-7, with a weak D call TRBD2 (5 bases). Trimming removed 6 bases at V and 1 base at J, with 16 bases between. CDR1 is MNHEY and CDR2 is SVGEGT in the germline V gene. This CDR3 is 15 amino acids long. The CDR3 nucleotides read TGTGCCAGCAGCTCTGATTTACGGGGTTCCTACGAGCAGTACTTC. This sequence encodes CASSSDLRGSYEQYF.

The chain combines TRBV7-6 with TRBJ1-2; tentative D call: TRBD1 (5 bases). This CDR3 is 18 amino acids long. Trimming removed 0 bases at V and 4 bases at J, with 21 bases between. In germline, CDR1 is SGHVS, CDR2 FNYEAQ. This chain's CDR3 is CASSLATLDSEIFYGYTF. The CDR3 DNA sequence: TGTGCCAGCAGCTTAGCTACTCTCGACAGTGAAATCTTCTATGGCTACACCTTC.

The J gene is TRBJ1-5, the V gene TRBV19; D might be TRBD1 (6 bases). Germline CDR1 and CDR2: LNHDA and SQIVND (reference sequence). The CDR3 spans 20 residues. Trimming removed 0 bases from V and 1 base from J, with 22 bases in between. Here the CDR3 reads CASSIDHSLTYTGSNQPQHF. The CDR3, as DNA: TGTGCCAGTAGTATAGATCACTCCCTAACCTACACAGGGAGCAATCAGCCCCAGCATTTT.

The chain employs TRBV5-1 and TRBJ1-2; no clear D. Trimming removed 4 bases at V and 1 base at J, with 17 bases between. The V gene's germline CDR1 is SGHRS and CDR2 YFSETQ. This CDR3 comprises 16 residues. CDR3 region: CASSPRQAALNYGYTF. In nucleotides, the CDR3 is TGCGCCAGCAGCCCCCGACAAGCGGCCCTTAACTATGGCTACACCTTC.

The chain uses TRBV3-1 (or the pseudogene TRBV3-2) and TRBJ1-1; no clear D. Per germline, CDR1 LGHDT and CDR2 YNNKEL (reference sequence). This CDR3 contains 16 residues. Deletions cut 1 base from V and 0 bases from J, with 12 bases between. Written as DNA, the CDR3 is TGTGCCAGCAGCCAAGGTTTCGGCAGGCTGAACACTGAAGCTTTCTTT. Its translation: CASSQGFGRLNTEAFF.

The chain recombines TRBV6-6 with TRBJ2-2, with 7 bases fitting TRBD1. The trim removed 11 bases at V and 2 bases at J, leaving 8 bases unmatched. Germline V gene data show CDR1 as MNHNY and CDR2 as SVGAGI (reference sequence). The CDR3 runs to 14 residues. The CDR3 nucleotides read TGTGCCTGTACTCGGGACAGTAACACCGGGGAGCTGTTTTTT. Its translation is CACTRDSNTGELFF.

The rearrangement links TRBV10-2 to TRBJ1-5, with TRBD1 matching 9 bases. The CDR3 runs 13 residues. The germline gives CDR1 WSHSY, CDR2 SAAADI. Germline trimming cut 8 bases from V and 5 bases from J; bases unmatched to any gene: 4. In nucleotides, the CDR3 is TGCGCCAGCGGTACAGGGGGCCATCAGCCCCAGCATTTT. As protein: CASGTGGHQPQHF.

This clone has just one count. The rearrangement joins TRBV27 to TRBJ1-5, with no clear D. The ends were cut back, 6 bases at V and 6 bases at J, with 15 bases in the middle. CDR1 is MNHEY and CDR2 is SMNVEV in the germline V gene (reference sequence). The length of the CDR3 is 14 residues. CDR3 protein: CASRPISLSQPQHF. The CDR3 coding sequence is TGTGCCAGCAGACCCATATCATTGAGTCAGCCCCAGCATTTT.

The table lists this clone with a few counts. J is TRBJ2-5 and V is TRBV7-9, with no clear D. The CDR3 sequence is 13 residues long. Germline lookup yields CDR1 SEHNR and CDR2 FQNEAQ (reference sequence). The germline V and J ends were trimmed by 3 bases and 2 bases, with 7 bases remaining between them. For the CDR3, the DNA is TGTGCCAGCAGCTTTGGTCAGCAAGAGACCCAGTACTTC. It yields the protein CASSFGQQETQYF.

The V call is TRBV15, the J call TRBJ2-3, with 8 bases identical to TRBD2. Per germline, CDR1 LNHNV and CDR2 YYDKDF (reference sequence). The CDR3 sequence is 14 residues long. The ends lost 5 bases at V and 4 bases at J; junction bases unmatched: 5. This chain's CDR3 is CATSLNSGADTQYF. CDR3 in DNA: TGTGCCACCAGCTTGAATAGCGGGGCAGATACGCAGTATTTT.

The chain carries TRBV24-1 and TRBJ2-5, with TRBD1 identical over 9 bases. The CDR3 totals 15 residues. Trimming removed 4 bases from V and 4 bases from J; junction bases left unmatched: 6. CDR1 is KGHDR and CDR2 is SFDVKD in the germline V gene. The CDR3 DNA is TGTGCCACCAGTGAGTGCCGGGACAGGGTAGAGACCCAGTACTTC. The encoded protein is CATSECRDRVETQYF.

The V call is TRBV6-6, the J call TRBJ2-7; D possibly corresponds to TRBD2 (6 bases). The germline gives CDR1 MNHNY, CDR2 SVGAGI (reference sequence). CDR3 size: 16 residues. V was trimmed by 8 bases and J by 2 bases, leaving 22 bases between them. The CDR3 DNA is TGTGCCAGCGGCCTATCTTTTGGAGGGAATACCTACGAGCAGTACTTC. Protein: CASGLSFGGNTYEQYF.